This T cell receptor beta chain originates from a study of glioma-infiltrating T cells after dendritic cell vaccination. Overall study: Dendritic cells derived from monocytes and pulsed with autologous tumor lysate formed the vaccine. Findings of the study overall: No direct clonality-survival link was found; a diverse polyclonal response may matter.

Fresh-frozen tumor tissue and more than two years of survival data were available for all. V was clipped by 2 bases and J by 1 base, with 10 bases between them. CDR1 and CDR2 (germline): SGHTS, YDEGEE. This CDR3 has 14 residues. About this clone itself: Its target is unknown.

Primers: 60 V beta forward and 13 J beta reverse. This table comes from immunoSEQ multiplex PCR, and its TCRdb copy is limited to in-frame clones, with some not included. The top ten clones hold around 14% of a sample with approximately 84,000 clones, 80% to 90% of them seen once. The source of this sequence is a human donor with glioblastoma. Here the sequenced sample was blood, taken before dendritic cell vaccination. The V gene is TRBV5-8, the J gene TRBJ2-7, with D hard to call. Here the CDR3 DNA reads TGTGCCAGCAGCTTCGTACCGGAGTCCTACGAGCAGTACTTC. This gives the protein CASSFVPESYEQYF. Full variable domain (rest looked up from reference TRBV5-8 and TRBJ2-7): EAGVTQSPTHLIKTRGQQATLRCSPISGHTSVYWYQQALGLGLQFLLWYDEGEERNRGNFPPRFSGRQFPNYSSELNVNALELEDSALYLCASSFVPESYEQYFGPGTRLTVT.